This TCR beta chain was obtained from a study of shared T cell receptors in the human thymus. TCRdb keeps only in-frame clones here, not all; method: immunoSEQ multiplex PCR. The sample gives approximately 760,000 clones, over 75% of which show up once; 0.0095% to 0.011% is in the top ten. Germline lookup yields CDR1 LNHDA and CDR2 SQIVND (reference sequence). This CDR3 has 14 amino acids. V was clipped by 11 bases and J by 6 bases, with 17 bases between them. In addition, the sample was reused for a study of human thymus T cells. That investigation notes: Corrective heart surgery yielded the resections from which the thymus tissue came. Apparent bias marked the V and J gene usage of thymic and blood repertoires.

The V gene is TRBV19, the J gene TRBJ1-6, with a possible D match to TRBD1 (5 bases). The sample taken for sequencing was thymocytes. The source is a girl under three years old with a congenital heart defect. This chain's CDR3 is CAVTGGKGNSPLHF. The CDR3 nucleotides are TGTGCCGTCACGGGGGGGAAGGGTAATTCACCCCTCCACTTT.